The TCR beta chain described here comes from a study of T-cell reconstitution after alpha-beta-depleted transplantation in children. TCRbeta library construction was performed incorporating unique molecular identifiers. From the PCR reads, TCRdb called clonotypes with MiXCR, one entry per CDR3 protein. The sample lists about a million distinct CDR3 sequences; around 30% were seen once. V trimming: 7 bases; J trimming: 0 bases; junction bases outside the gene matches: 10. The CDR3 loop spans 16 amino acids. The V gene's germline CDR1 is SGHVS and CDR2 FQNEAQ. The chain joins TRBV7-8 to TRBJ2-3; 7 bases are a match to TRBD2. Material: PBMCs, mostly from graft donor cells, obtained 360 days after TCRalphabeta/CD19-depleted stem cell transplant. The TCR comes from a boy under two years old who had a stem cell transplant for SCID, so the T cells may come from the graft donor. The CDR3 sequence: CASIGRLASSTDTQYF. CDR3 nucleotides: TGTGCCAGCATCGGTCGACTAGCCTCAAGCACAGATACGCAGTATTTT.